The T cell receptor (beta chain) under discussion was sequenced for a study of cytomegalovirus exposure and HLA in healthy donors. Looking at the study overall: Some 85 million unique TCRs, all from HLA-typed donors, were included in an early release of the data.

Study results and limitations: The authors enumerated over 150 TCR beta chains as linked to cytomegalovirus. In a later analysis, TCR beta V- and J-gene trimming was associated with a missense DCLRE1C variant.

Use of 60 Vbeta and 13 Jbeta primers characterized the PCR. Some clones are missing from TCRdb's copy, which holds only in-frame ones; the method was immunoSEQ multiplex PCR. The table has fewer than 200,000 clones, roughly 84% seen once. All the people who gave samples were healthy bone marrow donors. In the case of this clone: Its target is not known.

Losses at the gene ends were 7 bases for V and 7 bases for J; bases not matched to a gene: 19. This CDR3 is built from 17 residues. Germline loops: CDR1 SGHTA, CDR2 FQGNSA. This clonotype was obtained from a young man in good health and CMV-seronegative. The sample taken for sequencing was PBMCs. This chain joins TRBV7-2 and TRBJ2-1; TRBD2 matches 7 bases. The CDR3 region has the DNA TGTGCCAGCACTAAGACGGCGGGAGTGCCCATCTTTAATGAGCAGTTCTTC. This translates into CASTKTAGVPIFNEQFF.